A selection of T cell receptor beta chains follows, all from one sample in a study of OX40 agonist ivuxolimab in advanced cancers. This table comes from immunoSEQ multiplex PCR, and its TCRdb copy is limited to in-frame clones, with some not included. The table includes about 62,000 clones, approximately 85% detected once. Here the sequenced sample was CD4+ or CD8+ T cells sorted from blood, taken in a trial of the OX40 agonist ivuxolimab. These receptors came from an adult with an advanced solid tumor such as melanoma, head and neck, liver or kidney cancer. CDR3s include the opening cysteine and the closing phenylalanine or tryptophan. D genes are given only for firm matches. Size tells how often a clone was seen (once, few, many) or the class of an expanded clone, and some rows leave it out.

clone_size: .; d_call: .; j_call: TRBJ2-3; v_call: TRBV2; cdr3_aa: CASSLWLQPMSTDTQYF; cdr3_nt: TGTGCCAGCAGCCTTTGGCTGCAACCAATGAGCACAGATACGCAGTATTTT
clone_size: .; d_call: .; j_call: TRBJ2-3; v_call: TRBV4-3; cdr3_aa: CASSRQSADTQYF; cdr3_nt: TGCGCCAGCAGCCGTCAAAGCGCAGATACGCAGTATTTT
clone_size: .; d_call: TRBD2; j_call: TRBJ2-7; v_call: TRBV6-4; cdr3_aa: CASSEPSGGSYEQYF; cdr3_nt: TGTGCCAGCAGTGAACCTAGCGGGGGTTCATACGAGCAGTACTTC
clone_size: few; d_call: .; j_call: TRBJ1-2; v_call: TRBV7-2; cdr3_aa: CASSRGPEGGYTF; cdr3_nt: TGTGCCAGCAGCCGGGGACCGGAGGGGGGCTACACCTTC
clone_size: .; d_call: .; j_call: TRBJ2-2; v_call: TRBV5-6; cdr3_aa: CASSFRRIASKNTGELFF; cdr3_nt: TGTGCCAGCAGCTTCAGAAGGATTGCATCAAAAAACACCGGGGAGCTGTTTTTT
clone_size: .; d_call: .; j_call: TRBJ2-5; v_call: TRBV7-9; cdr3_aa: CASSPRVGEETQYF; cdr3_nt: TGTGCCAGCAGCCCCAGGGTAGGAGAAGAGACCCAGTACTTC
clone_size: .; d_call: .; j_call: TRBJ2-3; v_call: TRBV7-3; cdr3_aa: CASNYGAGSTDTQYF; cdr3_nt: TGTGCCAGCAACTATGGGGCAGGGAGCACAGATACGCAGTATTTT
clone_size: .; d_call: .; j_call: TRBJ1-2; v_call: TRBV28; cdr3_aa: CASVGTEGTFF; cdr3_nt: TGTGCCAGCGTGGGGACTGAAGGGACCTTCTTC
clone_size: .; d_call: .; j_call: TRBJ2-1; v_call: TRBV7-2; cdr3_aa: CASSLSRDNEQFF; cdr3_nt: TGTGCCAGCAGCTTGAGTAGGGACAATGAGCAGTTCTTC
clone_size: .; d_call: .; j_call: TRBJ2-7; v_call: TRBV4-1; cdr3_aa: CASSPGLSSSYEQYF; cdr3_nt: TGCGCCAGCAGCCCCGGGCTGTCGAGCTCCTACGAGCAGTACTTC
clone_size: .; d_call: .; j_call: TRBJ1-1; v_call: TRBV7-9; cdr3_aa: CASSPQVGGPEAFF; cdr3_nt: TGTGCCAGCAGCCCCCAAGTGGGGGGCCCTGAAGCTTTCTTT
clone_size: .; d_call: TRBD2; j_call: TRBJ2-7; v_call: TRBV5-4; cdr3_aa: CASSFHQLAGVGNSSYEQYF; cdr3_nt: TGTGCCAGCAGCTTTCATCAACTAGCGGGAGTGGGGAATAGCTCCTACGAGCAGTACTTC
clone_size: .; d_call: .; j_call: TRBJ2-3; v_call: TRBV7-2; cdr3_aa: CASSLSPPRDTQYF; cdr3_nt: TGTGCCAGCAGCTTAAGCCCGCCTCGAGATACGCAGTATTTT
clone_size: .; d_call: .; j_call: TRBJ2-3; v_call: TRBV6-6; cdr3_aa: CASSYDINTQYF; cdr3_nt: TGTGCCAGCAGCTATGACATAAATACGCAGTATTTT
clone_size: .; d_call: TRBD1; j_call: TRBJ1-2; v_call: TRBV28; cdr3_aa: CASSLRQGDGYTF; cdr3_nt: TGTGCCAGCAGTTTAAGACAGGGGGATGGCTACACCTTC
clone_size: .; d_call: TRBD1; j_call: TRBJ1-5; v_call: TRBV7-3; cdr3_aa: CASSLKPGQGGNQPQHF; cdr3_nt: TGTGCCAGCAGCTTAAAACCGGGGCAGGGGGGCAATCAGCCCCAGCATTTT
clone_size: many; d_call: TRBD1; j_call: TRBJ1-4; v_call: TRBV5-6; cdr3_aa: CASSALDRGIGKLFF; cdr3_nt: TGTGCCAGCAGCGCATTGGACAGGGGCATCGGAAAACTGTTTTTT
clone_size: once; d_call: .; j_call: TRBJ1-3; v_call: TRBV16; cdr3_aa: CASSQSAIGNTIYF; cdr3_nt: TGTGCCAGCAGCCAATCGGCCATCGGAAACACCATATATTTT
clone_size: .; d_call: .; j_call: TRBJ1-3; v_call: TRBV7-9; cdr3_aa: CASSLNTIYF; cdr3_nt: TGTGCCAGCAGCCTAAACACCATATATTTT
clone_size: .; d_call: TRBD2; j_call: TRBJ2-1; v_call: TRBV27; cdr3_aa: CASSSLAGGYNEQFF; cdr3_nt: TGTGCCAGCAGTTCCCTAGCGGGGGGCTACAATGAGCAGTTCTTC
clone_size: .; d_call: TRBD1; j_call: TRBJ2-5; v_call: TRBV4-1; cdr3_aa: CASSLGQGQETQYF; cdr3_nt: TGCGCCAGCAGTCTTGGACAGGGACAAGAGACCCAGTACTTC
clone_size: few; d_call: TRBD1; j_call: TRBJ2-3; v_call: TRBV10-3; cdr3_aa: CATGTEGYTQYF; cdr3_nt: TGTGCCACCGGGACAGAGGGATATACGCAGTATTTT
clone_size: .; d_call: TRBD1; j_call: TRBJ1-5; v_call: TRBV7-9; cdr3_aa: CASSSGGQPQHF; cdr3_nt: TGTGCCAGCAGCTCAGGGGGTCAGCCCCAGCATTTT
clone_size: .; d_call: TRBD1; j_call: TRBJ2-7; v_call: TRBV7-3; cdr3_aa: CASSPSGGREQYF; cdr3_nt: TGTGCCAGCAGCCCATCAGGGGGACGGGAGCAGTACTTC
clone_size: once; d_call: .; j_call: TRBJ2-2; v_call: TRBV9; cdr3_aa: CASSVLGVWNTGELFF; cdr3_nt: TGTGCCAGCAGCGTACTGGGAGTGTGGAACACCGGGGAGCTGTTTTTT
clone_size: .; d_call: TRBD1; j_call: TRBJ2-2; v_call: TRBV5-4; cdr3_aa: CASSQWTGMGELFF; cdr3_nt: TGTGCCAGCAGCCAGTGGACAGGGATGGGGGAGCTGTTTTTT
clone_size: medium-sized; d_call: TRBD2; j_call: TRBJ2-7; v_call: TRBV4-1; cdr3_aa: CASSQDNGSGYEQYF; cdr3_nt: TGCGCCAGCAGCCAAGATAACGGTAGCGGGTACGAGCAGTACTTC
clone_size: .; d_call: TRBD2; j_call: TRBJ2-3; v_call: TRBV11-3; cdr3_aa: CASSREDLPRTDTQYF; cdr3_nt: TGTGCCAGCAGCCGGGAGGATCTACCTCGGACAGATACGCAGTATTTT
clone_size: .; d_call: TRBD1; j_call: TRBJ2-2; v_call: TRBV7-3; cdr3_aa: CASSLTPPTGPTGELFF; cdr3_nt: TGTGCCAGCAGCTTAACCCCCCCGACAGGGCCCACCGGGGAGCTGTTTTTT
clone_size: few; d_call: .; j_call: TRBJ1-2; v_call: TRBV7-2; cdr3_aa: CASSLALGGYTF; cdr3_nt: TGTGCCAGCAGCTTAGCGCTTGGTGGCTACACCTTC
clone_size: .; d_call: .; j_call: TRBJ1-2; v_call: TRBV13; cdr3_aa: CASSLGSGRFNYGYTF; cdr3_nt: TGTGCCAGCAGCTTAGGGTCTGGGCGTTTTAACTATGGCTACACCTTC
clone_size: .; d_call: .; j_call: TRBJ2-1; v_call: TRBV21-1; cdr3_aa: CASSNRTSSYNEQFF; cdr3_nt: TGTGCCAGCAGCAATCGGACTAGCAGCTACAATGAGCAGTTCTTC
clone_size: .; d_call: TRBD1; j_call: TRBJ1-1; v_call: TRBV27; cdr3_aa: CASSPLGTGEGTEAFF; cdr3_nt: TGTGCCAGCAGCCCCCTTGGGACAGGGGAGGGCACTGAAGCTTTCTTT
clone_size: .; d_call: .; j_call: TRBJ2-7; v_call: TRBV5-4; cdr3_aa: CASTPPGARYEQYF; cdr3_nt: TGTGCCAGCACTCCCCCAGGGGCCAGGTACGAGCAGTACTTC
clone_size: once; d_call: TRBD1; j_call: TRBJ1-1; v_call: TRBV9; cdr3_aa: CASSGPRDRRNTEAFF; cdr3_nt: TGTGCCAGCAGCGGACCCAGGGACAGGCGGAACACTGAAGCTTTCTTT
clone_size: .; d_call: TRBD1; j_call: TRBJ2-5; v_call: TRBV6-1; cdr3_aa: CASSDYRGLIQETQYF; cdr3_nt: TGTGCCAGCAGTGATTACAGGGGGCTCATCCAAGAGACCCAGTACTTC
clone_size: .; d_call: TRBD1; j_call: TRBJ2-7; v_call: TRBV4-3; cdr3_aa: CASSQEDGTGNYEQYF; cdr3_nt: TGCGCCAGCAGCCAAGAAGATGGGACAGGGAACTACGAGCAGTACTTC
clone_size: many; d_call: TRBD1; j_call: TRBJ2-7; v_call: TRBV27; cdr3_aa: CASSTTGFLAYEQYF; cdr3_nt: TGTGCCAGCAGTACGACAGGGTTCCTAGCCTACGAGCAGTACTTC
clone_size: .; d_call: .; j_call: TRBJ2-1; v_call: TRBV7-3; cdr3_aa: CASSLTGAEQFF; cdr3_nt: TGTGCCAGCAGCTTAACGGGGGCTGAGCAGTTCTTC
clone_size: .; d_call: TRBD1; j_call: TRBJ1-2; v_call: TRBV27; cdr3_aa: CASRDLKQGAGYGYTF; cdr3_nt: TGTGCCAGCAGGGACTTAAAACAGGGGGCCGGCTATGGCTACACCTTC
clone_size: .; d_call: TRBD2; j_call: TRBJ2-5; v_call: TRBV7-3; cdr3_aa: CASSLLAGAETQYF; cdr3_nt: TGTGCCAGCAGCTTACTGGCGGGAGCAGAGACCCAGTACTTC
clone_size: .; d_call: TRBD1; j_call: TRBJ2-5; v_call: TRBV6-6; cdr3_aa: CASGQGDQYF; cdr3_nt: TGTGCCAGCGGACAGGGGGACCAGTACTTC
clone_size: .; d_call: TRBD1; j_call: TRBJ1-1; v_call: TRBV5-1; cdr3_aa: CASSPRQGSNTEAFF; cdr3_nt: TGCGCCAGCAGCCCTCGACAGGGTAGCAACACTGAAGCTTTCTTT
clone_size: .; d_call: TRBD2; j_call: TRBJ2-1; v_call: TRBV15; cdr3_aa: CATSTGLAHEQFF; cdr3_nt: TGTGCCACCAGCACGGGACTAGCACATGAGCAGTTCTTC
clone_size: .; d_call: .; j_call: TRBJ1-2; v_call: TRBV9; cdr3_aa: CASSVGVLNYGYTF; cdr3_nt: TGTGCCAGCAGCGTAGGGGTCTTAAACTATGGCTACACCTTC
clone_size: .; d_call: .; j_call: TRBJ1-5; v_call: TRBV5-6; cdr3_aa: CASSLMSNQPQHF; cdr3_nt: TGTGCCAGCAGCTTGATGTCGAATCAGCCCCAGCATTTT